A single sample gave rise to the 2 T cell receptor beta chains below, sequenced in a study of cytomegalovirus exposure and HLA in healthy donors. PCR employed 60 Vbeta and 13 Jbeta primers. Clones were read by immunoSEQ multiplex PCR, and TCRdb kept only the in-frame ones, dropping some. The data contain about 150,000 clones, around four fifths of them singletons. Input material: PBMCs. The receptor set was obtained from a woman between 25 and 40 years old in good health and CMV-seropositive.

The CDR3: CASSIGYGQILNEQFF. The CDR3 DNA sequence: TGTGCCAGTAGTATAGGTTACGGACAGATCCTCAATGAGCAGTTCTTC. The rearrangement uses TRBV19 and TRBJ2-1; possible D gene TRBD1, 6 bases. The CDR3 length is 16 residues. CDR1 LNHDA and CDR2 SQIVND come from the germline V gene (reference sequence). V lost 1 base to trimming and J lost 6 bases, with 16 bases between them.

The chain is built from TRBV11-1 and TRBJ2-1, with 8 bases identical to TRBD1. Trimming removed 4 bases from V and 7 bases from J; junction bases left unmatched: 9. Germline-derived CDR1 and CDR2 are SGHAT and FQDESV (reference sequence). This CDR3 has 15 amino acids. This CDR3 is CASSSTGEQRNEQFF. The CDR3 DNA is TGTGCCAGCAGCTCGACAGGGGAGCAAAGGAATGAGCAGTTCTTC.